This is a list of T cell receptor beta chains from one sample in a study of STAT5B mutations in CD4+ large granular lymphocyte leukemia. Sequencing was performed with immunoSEQ multiplex PCR; in TCRdb, only in-frame clones are kept and a portion is missing. The sample comprises over 2,000 clones, roughly 84% of which are singletons, and 5.5% to 7% rests with the top ten. The specimen sequenced was PBMCs. The receptors were gathered from a woman aged 70-85 years with CD4+ T-cell large granular lymphocyte leukemia. Each CDR3 is given without its conserved first and last residue. Some rows have no size entry. The others give once, few or many, or a class for an expanded clone.

CDR3,V,size
ASSLLAGGQY,TRBV7-2,-
ASSFMTGGNSPLH,TRBV5-1,few
ASSRIGNNEQF,TRBV5-1,-
ASSQWGETTDTQY,TRBV7-3,-
ASSSRQGRRTDTQY,TRBV19,-
AISQDRGLSPLH,TRBV10-3,-
ASSTSSGTGGIYGYT,TRBV28,-
ASSPRGQVGWTEAF,TRBV27,-
ASSPSPGQETQY,TRBV18,-
ASRTGMGTGELF,TRBV6-5,-
ASSRQETQY,TRBV5-6,-
ASSRGANNYGYT,TRBV18,-
ASSESLVGANVLT,TRBV6-1,-
ASSSLLGLQETQY,TRBV5-1,-
ASSWDRGREKLF,TRBV18,-
ASERGGGGVQQF,TRBV19,-
SVEAASGANVLT,TRBV29-1,-
ASSSGPNNEQF,TRBV7-3,-
ASSEGGQGHGYT,TRBV6-1,-
ASSSDEASTDTQY,TRBV19,-
ASSEVQGGYEQY,TRBV6-1,once
ASSAQGSTEAF,TRBV6-5,hyperexpanded
ATSRAGRGEPYEQY,TRBV15,-
ASSLGTGDNEQF,TRBV5-1,-
ASSLAAQGTEAF,TRBV5-1,once
AIQSAGDQPQH,TRBV10-3,-
ASSQDERGHQPQH,TRBV4-1,few
AISESPGGQETQY,TRBV10-3,-
ASSLTGFGETQY,TRBV7-3,few
ASSEAGAFNQPQH,TRBV25-1,-
ASRRRDGYT,TRBV25-1,-
ASSSHPEVTYEQY,TRBV5-1,-
ASSKGDRGNTGELF,TRBV21-1,once
ARSWEAGVDNEQF,TRBV5-3,-
ASSSPGADSTDTQY,TRBV28,-
ASSLVPGPNTGELF,TRBV5-1,-
ASRRGSGSYEQY,TRBV5-1,-
ASSSTERNTIY,TRBV11-2,-
ASSNTRGTDTQY,TRBV6-5,-
ASSLTGGDNVLT,TRBV7-3,-
ASSSSGGANTGELF,TRBV7-6,-
ASSPPVGVPPYSNQPQH,TRBV21-1,-
ASSLSVGGGDTQY,TRBV7-3,-
ASSPQIATAGEQY,TRBV5-1,once
ASSVSSGGAYNEQF,TRBV9,-